The rows below give T cell receptor beta chains drawn from one sample of a study of T cell changes during pregnancy in multiple sclerosis. The assay was immunoSEQ multiplex PCR, and TCRdb's table has in-frame clones only and misses some. The sample lists about 42,000 clones; roughly nine tenths were seen once. The sample was CD4+ T cells from peripheral blood mononuclear cells, taken after pregnancy. Receptor source: a female donor with multiple sclerosis, enrolled in a pregnancy study. Each CDR3 is given with its conserved first and last residue. The D gene is left open where the match is weak. Clone size is shown for a subset of rows, as once, few, many or a class of expanded clone.

>TRBD1|-|15|TRBJ1-2|TRBV5-8
TGTGCCAGCAGCGGTGGGACAGGGCTTAACTATGGCTACACCTTC
CASSGGTGLNYGYTF
>-|-|16|TRBJ2-4|TRBV5-6
TGTGCCAGCCGGGAAAACGGACAGCTAGCCAAAAACATTCAGTACTTC
CASRENGQLAKNIQYF
>-|-|16|TRBJ1-1|TRBV5-1
TGCGCCAGCAGCTTGGAACGGGGGGGCTGGAACACTGAAGCTTTCTTT
CASSLERGGWNTEAFF
>-|-|13|TRBJ1-2|TRBV11-1
TGTGCCAGCAGTCAATTGGACAGCTATGGCTACACCTTC
CASSQLDSYGYTF
>-|-|15|TRBJ1-2|TRBV18
TGTGCCAGCTCACCAGAGCCTGCGGATTACTATGGCTACACCTTC
CASSPEPADYYGYTF
>-|-|14|TRBJ2-3|TRBV5-1
TGCGCCAGCAGCTTGGCGGGATTCACAGATACGCAGTATTTT
CASSLAGFTDTQYF
>TRBD2|-|16|TRBJ2-7|TRBV18
TGTGCCAGCTCACCACCCCAGAACGGGGGGACTAGGGAGCAGTACTTC
CASSPPQNGGTREQYF
>TRBD1|-|23|TRBJ1-6|TRBV27
TGTGCCAGCAGTTCCTTTCCCGGGACAGGGCGGCTGTCTCTCCGACATTATAATTCACCCCTCCACTTT
CASSSFPGTGRLSLRHYNSPLHF
>-|-|15|TRBJ2-3|TRBV4-3
TGCGCCAGCAGCCAAGATGCCCAGAGCACAGATACGCAGTATTTT
CASSQDAQSTDTQYF
>-|-|16|TRBJ1-6|TRBV5-1
TGCGCCAGCAGCTTGGATGGGGGGAACTATAATTCACCCCTCCACTTT
CASSLDGGNYNSPLHF
>TRBD1|-|17|TRBJ2-3|TRBV25-1
TGTGCCAGCAGTGAGATAGACAGGGGGCCGAACACAGATACGCAGTATTTT
CASSEIDRGPNTDTQYF
>TRBD2|-|20|TRBJ2-1|TRBV27
TGTGCCAGCAGTTTAAAGCGGGGGGCCTATACCACCGGATCCTACAATGAGCAGTTCTTC
CASSLKRGAYTTGSYNEQFF
>-|few|17|TRBJ1-6|TRBV14
TGTGCCAGCAGCCAAGGCCTCAGGCACAGTCTTAATTCACCCCTCCACTTT
CASSQGLRHSLNSPLHF
>TRBD2|-|16|TRBJ2-1|TRBV18
TGTGCCAGCTCACCCACTAGCGGGGGGGCCTTTGGGGAGCAGTTCTTC
CASSPTSGGAFGEQFF
>TRBD1|-|14|TRBJ1-4|TRBV28
TGTGCCAGCATCGGAGGACAGGGGGTTGAAAAACTGTTTTTT
CASIGGQGVEKLFF
>-|-|12|TRBJ2-3|TRBV6-5
TGTGCCAGCAGTTCTTCCGGGGTAGCGCAGTATTTT
CASSSSGVAQYF
>TRBD2|-|14|TRBJ2-3|TRBV28
TGTGCCAGCTCCCGCGGGGGGGGCACAGATACGCAGTATTTT
CASSRGGGTDTQYF
>TRBD1|-|16|TRBJ1-1|TRBV18
TGTGCCAGCCATAAGGGGGGCAGGGGGCCTGGGACTGAAGCTTTCTTT
CASHKGGRGPGTEAFF
>TRBD1|-|16|TRBJ1-4|TRBV4-2
TGTGCCAGCAGCCAAGAACAGGGGGCTCCCAATGAAAAACTGTTTTTT
CASSQEQGAPNEKLFF
>-|-|16|TRBJ2-7|TRBV5-1
TGCGCCAGCAGCTTAGGGGGGACAGCCCCCTTCTACGAGCAGTACTTC
CASSLGGTAPFYEQYF
>-|-|13|TRBJ2-5|TRBV2
TGTGCCAGCAGGACATCGACAGAAGAGACCCAGTACTTC
CASRTSTEETQYF
>-|-|13|TRBJ1-2|TRBV15
TGTGCCACCAGCAGAGCGGGGGGAGATGGCTACACCTTC
CATSRAGGDGYTF
>TRBD1|once|15|TRBJ1-2|TRBV7-2
TGTGCCAGCAGGAACCCCGGGACAGGGGTGGGTGGCTACACCTTC
CASRNPGTGVGGYTF
>TRBD1|-|15|TRBJ2-4|TRBV7-9
TGTGCCAGCAGCCCACTTGGGGACAGATCAAACATTCAGTACTTC
CASSPLGDRSNIQYF
>TRBD2|-|15|TRBJ2-3|TRBV7-2
TGTGCCAGCGGTAGGGACCGGACTAGCGACGGTACGCAGTATTTT
CASGRDRTSDGTQYF
>TRBD2|-|17|TRBJ2-1|TRBV9
TGTGCCAGCAGCGTCGGTAGCGGGGGTTATTACTACAATGAGCAGTTCTTC
CASSVGSGGYYYNEQFF
>TRBD1|-|16|TRBJ1-5|TRBV28
TGTGCCAGCCAAAAGGACAGGGGGACCTTCAATCAGCCCCAGCATTTT
CASQKDRGTFNQPQHF
>-|-|17|TRBJ2-2|TRBV7-2
TGTGCCAGCAGCCCCTCACGGCAGGGGTTAAACACCGGGGAGCTGTTTTTT
CASSPSRQGLNTGELFF
>-|-|15|TRBJ1-1|TRBV9
TGTGCCAGCAGCGTACCCGCCACAGGGTACACTGAAGCTTTCTTT
CASSVPATGYTEAFF
>TRBD1|-|18|TRBJ2-7|TRBV19
TGTGCCAGTAGTCCCCGACAGGGGAGAATGCCTACGACCTACGAGCAGTACTTC
CASSPRQGRMPTTYEQYF
>TRBD2|-|16|TRBJ2-4|TRBV6-6
TGTGCCAGCAGTTACGCCGGGGGGGGTCCCAAAAACATTCAGTACTTC
CASSYAGGGPKNIQYF
>TRBD1|-|15|TRBJ2-1|TRBV2
TGTGCCAGCAGGCCGTTGGCCAGGGGGCTTGATAGACAGTTCTTC
CASRPLARGLDRQFF
>-|-|14|TRBJ2-1|TRBV7-2
TGTGCCAGCAGCTTAGCAGCCAATTCTGGTGAGCAGTTCTTC
CASSLAANSGEQFF
>-|-|13|TRBJ1-4|TRBV14
TGTGCCAGCAGCCTCTTCCGTAATGAAAAACTGTTTTTT
CASSLFRNEKLFF
>-|-|16|TRBJ1-2|TRBV19
TGTGCCAGTACCTCACGGTCGGTAAAGTTAGTCACCGGCTACACCTTC
CASTSRSVKLVTGYTF
>TRBD2|-|15|TRBJ2-1|TRBV5-6
TGTGCCAGCAGCCCCCTAGCGGGGGGATACAATGAGCAGTTCTTC
CASSPLAGGYNEQFF
>-|-|14|TRBJ1-5|TRBV2
TGTGCCAGCAGTGAAGCGTTCAGGCTATCAGCCCAGCATTTT
CASSEAFRLSAQHF
>-|-|14|TRBJ1-1|TRBV28
TGTGCCAGCAGTATCCAGTCACTAGTCACTGAAGCTTTCTTT
CASSIQSLVTEAFF
>-|-|13|TRBJ2-7|TRBV7-3
TGTGCCAGCAGCGCGGGACCGGCCTACGAGCAGTACTTC
CASSAGPAYEQYF
>TRBD1|-|12|TRBJ2-4|TRBV18
TGTGCCAGCTCAGGAAGACAGGGGCCGCCCTCCTTC
CASSGRQGPPSF
>-|-|14|TRBJ2-1|TRBV27
TGTGCCAGCAGTCCCGGACTATATTCTGATGAGCAGTTCTTC
CASSPGLYSDEQFF
>TRBD1|once|15|TRBJ2-1|TRBV28
TGTGCCAGCAGTCCACCAGGGGGCTCCTACAATGAGCAGTTCTTC
CASSPPGGSYNEQFF
>-|-|14|TRBJ1-6|TRBV7-2
TGTGCCAGCAGCTTACGGAGGGAGAGTTCACCCCTCCACTTT
CASSLRRESSPLHF
>TRBD1|few|15|TRBJ1-5|TRBV5-1
TGCGCCAGCAGCTTGGGACAGGGGGTGAATCAGCCCCAGCATTTT
CASSLGQGVNQPQHF
>-|-|14|TRBJ2-3|TRBV29-1
TGCAGCGTTGAAGAAGGGGCCCTCACAGATACGCAGTATTTT
CSVEEGALTDTQYF
>-|-|15|TRBJ1-2|TRBV5-4
TGTGCCAGCAGCTTGAAAATGGCAGAACCCTATGGCTACACCTTC
CASSLKMAEPYGYTF
>TRBD2|-|15|TRBJ2-2|TRBV15
TGTGCCACCAGCGCCGGGGGGAAAAACACCGGGGAGCTGTTTTTT
CATSAGGKNTGELFF
>-|-|12|TRBJ2-5|TRBV15
TGTGCCACCAGCAGAGATCGGGAGACCCAGTACTTC
CATSRDRETQYF
>TRBD1|-|15|TRBJ2-5|TRBV7-3
TGTGCCAGCAGCCTGGGGACAGGGCCGCAAGAGACCCAGTACTTC
CASSLGTGPQETQYF
>-|-|13|TRBJ1-5|TRBV2
TGTGCCAGCAGGCGCGATAGCAATCAGCCCCAGCATTTT
CASRRDSNQPQHF